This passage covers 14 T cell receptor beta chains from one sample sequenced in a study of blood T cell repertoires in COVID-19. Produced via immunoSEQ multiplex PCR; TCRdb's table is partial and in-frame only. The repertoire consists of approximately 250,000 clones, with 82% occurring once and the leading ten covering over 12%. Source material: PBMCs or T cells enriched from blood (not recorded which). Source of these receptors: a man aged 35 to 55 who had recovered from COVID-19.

CDR3 DNA sequence: TGTGCCAGCAGCTTGAGACAGGGGGCCGGGGAGCTGTTTTTT. Amino acid sequence: CASSLRQGAGELFF. V and J are TRBV7-2 and TRBJ2-2; the match to TRBD1 covers 9 bases. V dropped 3 bases and J dropped 6; count of bases not matched to a gene: 2. Germline-derived CDR1 and CDR2 are SGHTA and FQGNSA. The CDR3 sequence is 14 residues long.

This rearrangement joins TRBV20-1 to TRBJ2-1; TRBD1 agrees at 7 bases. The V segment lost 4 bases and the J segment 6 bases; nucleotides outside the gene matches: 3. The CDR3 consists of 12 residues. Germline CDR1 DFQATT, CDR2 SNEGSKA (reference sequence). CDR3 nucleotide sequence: TGCAGTGCTATTGACAGGGCCAATGAGCAGTTCTTC. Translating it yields CSAIDRANEQFF.

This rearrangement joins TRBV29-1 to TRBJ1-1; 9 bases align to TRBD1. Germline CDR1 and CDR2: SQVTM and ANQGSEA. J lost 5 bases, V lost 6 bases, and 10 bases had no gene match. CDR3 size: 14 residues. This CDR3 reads CSVIRDRVQTEAFF. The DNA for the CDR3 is TGCAGCGTCATCCGGGACAGGGTTCAGACTGAAGCTTTCTTT. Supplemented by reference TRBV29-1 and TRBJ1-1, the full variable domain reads SAVISQKPSRDICQRGTSLTIQCQVDSQVTMMFWYRQQPGQSLTLIATANQGSEATYESGFVIDKFPISRPNLTFSTLTVSNMSPEDSSIYLCSVIRDRVQTEAFFGQGTRLTVV.

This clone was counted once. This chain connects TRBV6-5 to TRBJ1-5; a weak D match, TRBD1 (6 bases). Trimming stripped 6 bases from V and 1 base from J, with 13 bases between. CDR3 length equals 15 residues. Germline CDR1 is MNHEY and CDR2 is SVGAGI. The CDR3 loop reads CASRVQGLSNQPQHF. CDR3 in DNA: TGTGCCAGCAGGGTACAGGGATTGAGCAATCAGCCCCAGCATTTT.

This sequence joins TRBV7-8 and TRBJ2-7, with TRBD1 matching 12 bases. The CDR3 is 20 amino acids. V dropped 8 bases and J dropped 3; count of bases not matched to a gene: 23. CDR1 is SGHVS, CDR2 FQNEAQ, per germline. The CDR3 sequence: CASAHKRGTGGSGGDYEQYF. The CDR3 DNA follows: TGTGCCAGCGCCCACAAGAGGGGGACAGGGGGCTCCGGCGGAGACTACGAGCAGTACTTC.

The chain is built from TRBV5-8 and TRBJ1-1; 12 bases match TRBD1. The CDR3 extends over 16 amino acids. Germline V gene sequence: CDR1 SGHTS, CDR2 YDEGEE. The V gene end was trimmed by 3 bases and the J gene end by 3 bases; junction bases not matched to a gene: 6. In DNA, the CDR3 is TGTGCCAGCAGCTGGGGACAGGGGGCAGGGGACACTGAAGCTTTCTTT. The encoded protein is CASSWGQGAGDTEAFF.

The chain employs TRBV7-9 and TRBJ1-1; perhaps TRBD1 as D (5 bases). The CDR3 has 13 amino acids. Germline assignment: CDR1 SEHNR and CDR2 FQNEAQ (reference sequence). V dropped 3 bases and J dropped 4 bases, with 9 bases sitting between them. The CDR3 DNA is TGTGCCAGCAGCTTTGGAGGGGCCACTGAAGCTTTCTTT. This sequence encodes CASSFGGATEAFF. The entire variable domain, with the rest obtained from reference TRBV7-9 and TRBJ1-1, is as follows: DTGVSQNPRHKITKRGQNVTFRCDPISEHNRLYWYRQTLGQGPEFLTYFQNEAQLEKSRLLSDRFSAERPKGSFSTLEIQRTEQGDSAMYLCASSFGGATEAFFGQGTRLTVV.

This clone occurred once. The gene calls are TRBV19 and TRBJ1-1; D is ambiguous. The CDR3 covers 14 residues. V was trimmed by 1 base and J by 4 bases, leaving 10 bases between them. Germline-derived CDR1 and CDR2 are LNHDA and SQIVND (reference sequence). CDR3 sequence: CASSIAHSRTEAFF. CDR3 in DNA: TGTGCCAGTAGTATAGCACACAGTCGCACTGAAGCTTTCTTT. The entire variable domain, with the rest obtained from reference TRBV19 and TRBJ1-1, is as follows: DGGITQSPKYLFRKEGQNVTLSCEQNLNHDAMYWYRQDPGQGLRLIYYSQIVNDFQKGDIAEGYSVSREKKESFPLTVTSAQKNPTAFYLCASSIAHSRTEAFFGQGTRLTVV.

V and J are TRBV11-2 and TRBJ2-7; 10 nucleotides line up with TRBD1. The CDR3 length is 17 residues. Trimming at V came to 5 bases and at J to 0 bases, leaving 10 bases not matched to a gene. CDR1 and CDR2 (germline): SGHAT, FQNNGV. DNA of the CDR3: TGTGCCAGCAGCGCCGGGACAGGGGTCCGTGGCTCCTACGAGCAGTACTTC. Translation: CASSAGTGVRGSYEQYF.

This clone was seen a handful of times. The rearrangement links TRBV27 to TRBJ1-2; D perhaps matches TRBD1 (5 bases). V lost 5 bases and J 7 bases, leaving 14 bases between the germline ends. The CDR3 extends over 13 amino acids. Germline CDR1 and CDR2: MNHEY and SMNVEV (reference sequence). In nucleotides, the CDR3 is TGTGCCAGCAGTACTCACGGGGGGGTTGGCTACACCTTC. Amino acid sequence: CASSTHGGVGYTF.

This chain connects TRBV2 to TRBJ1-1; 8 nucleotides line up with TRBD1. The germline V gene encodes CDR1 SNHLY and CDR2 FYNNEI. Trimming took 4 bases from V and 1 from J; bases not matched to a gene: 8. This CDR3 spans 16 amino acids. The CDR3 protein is CASSGPRQGRNTEAFF. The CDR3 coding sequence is TGTGCCAGCAGTGGACCGAGACAGGGGAGGAACACTGAAGCTTTCTTT.

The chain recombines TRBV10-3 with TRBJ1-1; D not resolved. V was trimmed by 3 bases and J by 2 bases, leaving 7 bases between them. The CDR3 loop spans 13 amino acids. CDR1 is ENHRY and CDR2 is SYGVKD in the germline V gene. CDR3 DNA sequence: TGTGCCATCAGTGATACACCTAACACTGAAGCTTTCTTT. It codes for CAISDTPNTEAFF.

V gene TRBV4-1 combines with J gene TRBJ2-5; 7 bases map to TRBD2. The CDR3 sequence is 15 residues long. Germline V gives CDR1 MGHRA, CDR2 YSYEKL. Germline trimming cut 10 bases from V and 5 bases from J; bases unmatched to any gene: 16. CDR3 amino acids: CATRDIAGDGETQYF. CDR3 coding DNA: TGCGCCACCCGAGATATAGCGGGTGATGGGGAGACCCAGTACTTC.

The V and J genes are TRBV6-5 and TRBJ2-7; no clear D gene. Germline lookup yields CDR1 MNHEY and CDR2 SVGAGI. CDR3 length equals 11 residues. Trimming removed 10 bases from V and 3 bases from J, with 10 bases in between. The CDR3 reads CATQQYYEQYF. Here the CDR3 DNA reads TGTGCCACCCAACAATACTACGAGCAGTACTTC.